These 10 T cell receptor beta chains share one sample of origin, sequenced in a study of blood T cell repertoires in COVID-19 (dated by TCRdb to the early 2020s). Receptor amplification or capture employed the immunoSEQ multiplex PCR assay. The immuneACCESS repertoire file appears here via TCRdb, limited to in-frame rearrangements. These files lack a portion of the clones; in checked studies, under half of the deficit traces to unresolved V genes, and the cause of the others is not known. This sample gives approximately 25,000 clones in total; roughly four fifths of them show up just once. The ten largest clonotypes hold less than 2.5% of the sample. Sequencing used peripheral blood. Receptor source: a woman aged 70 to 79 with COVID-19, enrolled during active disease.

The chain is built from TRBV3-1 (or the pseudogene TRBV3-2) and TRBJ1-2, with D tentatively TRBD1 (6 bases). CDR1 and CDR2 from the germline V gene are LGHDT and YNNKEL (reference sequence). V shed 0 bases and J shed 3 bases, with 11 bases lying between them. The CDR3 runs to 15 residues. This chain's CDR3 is CASSQEQGPYYGYTF. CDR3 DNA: TGTGCCAGCAGCCAAGAGCAGGGGCCCTACTATGGCTACACCTTC.

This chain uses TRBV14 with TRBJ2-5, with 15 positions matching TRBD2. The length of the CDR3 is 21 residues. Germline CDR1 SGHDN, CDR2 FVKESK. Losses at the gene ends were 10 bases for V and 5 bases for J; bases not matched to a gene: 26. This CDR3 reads CATSTKKRSGLAGGKWETQYF. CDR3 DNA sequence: TGTGCCACTTCCACAAAGAAGAGGTCGGGACTAGCGGGGGGAAAATGGGAGACCCAGTACTTC. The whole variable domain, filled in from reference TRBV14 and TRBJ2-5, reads EAGVTQFPSHSVIEKGQTVTLRCDPISGHDNLYWYRRVMGKEIKFLLHFVKESKQDESGMPNNRFLAERTGGTYSTLKVQPAELEDSGVYFCATSTKKRSGLAGGKWETQYFGPGTRLLVL.

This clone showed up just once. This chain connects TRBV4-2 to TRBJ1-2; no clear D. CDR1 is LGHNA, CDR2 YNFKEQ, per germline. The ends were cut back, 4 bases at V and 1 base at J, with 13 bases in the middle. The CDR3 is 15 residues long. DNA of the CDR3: TGTGCCAGCAGCCTCGGCCGGGAGGATAACTATGGCTACACCTTC. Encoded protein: CASSLGREDNYGYTF.

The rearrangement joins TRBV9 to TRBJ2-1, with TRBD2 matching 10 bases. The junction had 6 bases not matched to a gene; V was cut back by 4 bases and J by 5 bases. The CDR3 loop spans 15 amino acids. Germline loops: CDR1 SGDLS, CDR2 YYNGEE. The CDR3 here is CASSLGLAEHNEQFF. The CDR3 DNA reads TGTGCCAGCAGCCTCGGACTAGCGGAACACAATGAGCAGTTCTTC.

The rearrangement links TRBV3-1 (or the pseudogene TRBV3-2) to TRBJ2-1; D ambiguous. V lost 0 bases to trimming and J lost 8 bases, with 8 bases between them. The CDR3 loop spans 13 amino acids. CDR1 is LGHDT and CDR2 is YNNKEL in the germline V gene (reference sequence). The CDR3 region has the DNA TGTGCCAGCAGCCAAGATTTCGCGGATGAGCAGTTCTTC. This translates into CASSQDFADEQFF.

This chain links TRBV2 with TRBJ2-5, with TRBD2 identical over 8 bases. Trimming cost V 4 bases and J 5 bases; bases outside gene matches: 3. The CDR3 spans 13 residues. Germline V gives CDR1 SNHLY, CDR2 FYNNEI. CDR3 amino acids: CASSGGGGETQYF. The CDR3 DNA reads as TGTGCCAGCAGTGGAGGCGGGGGGGAGACCCAGTACTTC. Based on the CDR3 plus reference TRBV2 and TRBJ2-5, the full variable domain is EPEVTQTPSHQVTQMGQEVILRCVPISNHLYFYWYRQILGQKVEFLVSFYNNEISEKSEIFDDQFSVERPDGSNFTLKIRSTKLEDSAMYFCASSGGGGETQYFGPGTRLLVL.

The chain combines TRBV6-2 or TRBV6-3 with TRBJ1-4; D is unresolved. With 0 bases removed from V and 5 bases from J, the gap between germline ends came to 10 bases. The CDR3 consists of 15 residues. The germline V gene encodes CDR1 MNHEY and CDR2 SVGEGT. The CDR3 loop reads CASSYSMGRNEKLFF. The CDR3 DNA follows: TGTGCCAGCAGTTACTCGATGGGCAGGAATGAAAAACTGTTTTTT.

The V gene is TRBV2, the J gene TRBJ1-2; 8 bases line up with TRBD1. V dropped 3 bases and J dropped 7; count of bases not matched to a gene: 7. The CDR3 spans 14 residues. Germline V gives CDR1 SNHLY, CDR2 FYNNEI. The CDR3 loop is CASSDSAGGIGYTF. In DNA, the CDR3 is TGTGCCAGCAGTGACAGCGCAGGGGGCATTGGCTACACCTTC.

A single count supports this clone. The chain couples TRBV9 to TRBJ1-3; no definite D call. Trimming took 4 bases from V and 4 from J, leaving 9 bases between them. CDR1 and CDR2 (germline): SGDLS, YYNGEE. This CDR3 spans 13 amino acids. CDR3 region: CASSPRPGNTIYF. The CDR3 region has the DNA TGTGCCAGCAGCCCCAGGCCCGGAAACACCATATATTTT.

In DNA, the CDR3 is TGTGCCAGCAGCTTAGTCGGCAGGAATACCGGGGAGCTGTTTTTT. Translated, it gives CASSLVGRNTGELFF. The chain combines TRBV7-3 with TRBJ2-2; D not resolved. Germline CDR1 SGHTA, CDR2 FQGTGA. Trimming removed 2 bases at V and 5 bases at J, with 12 bases between. This CDR3 comprises 15 residues.